The 6 T cell receptor beta chains below were found in one sample sequenced in a study of shared clonotypes between healthy human individuals. Repertoires were generated with immunoSEQ multiplex PCR, while TCRdb's copy carries only in-frame clones and drops some. The sample has approximately 460,000 clones, about 74% seen once; the top ten hold around 11%. The sequencing input was PBMCs. These receptors all come from a woman in her 40s in good health. Some clones in this sample may be carry-over from other donors' samples.

Remarks on this clone: This probably arose from a read error, given a far larger clone one base away. Here the CDR3 omits its conserved ending phenylalanine or tryptophan, so a read error is the likely source. The chain combines TRBV19 with TRBJ1-1; TRBD1 might be the D (6 bases). V lost 3 bases and J lost 5, with 16 bases in between. There are 15 residues in the CDR3. CDR1 is LNHDA and CDR2 is SQIVND in the germline V gene (reference sequence). The CDR3 DNA reads as TGTGCCAGTAGTATGGGTTACAGGGTAATAACTGAAGCTTTCTTG. Protein: CASSMGYRVITEAFL.

The J gene is TRBJ2-5, the V gene TRBV5-4; a possible D gene is TRBD2 (6 bases). V shed 0 bases and J shed 5 bases, with 8 bases lying between them. Germline-derived CDR1 and CDR2 are SGHNT and YYREEE (reference sequence). The CDR3 runs 13 residues. The CDR3 sequence is CASSLAGDETQYF. In DNA form, the CDR3 reads TGTGCCAGCAGCTTGGCGGGGGATGAGACCCAGTACTTC.

Points on this clone: A much larger clonotype is one base distant, so this may be a read error. Within the sample, other DNA sequences also encode this same CDR3. The rearrangement uses TRBV2 and TRBJ2-3, with D perhaps matching TRBD2 (6 bases). Germline-derived CDR1 and CDR2 are SNHLY and FYNNEI. The CDR3 contains 14 residues. V lost 7 bases and J 6 bases, leaving 17 bases between the germline ends. CDR3 sequence (DNA): TGTGCCAGCAAGGCAGCGGGCTATAGGGATACGCAGTATTTT. It translates to CASKAAGYRDTQYF.

This clone was seen at least ten times. J is TRBJ2-7 and V is TRBV18; 16 positions match TRBD2. Germline V CDR1 and CDR2: KGHSH, LQKENI. This CDR3 contains 19 residues. V was pared by 4 bases and J by 4 bases, with 13 bases of the junction left unmatched. The CDR3 loop is CASSLGLAGGPGHLYEQYF. CDR3 sequence (DNA): TGTGCCAGCTCACTGGGACTAGCGGGAGGGCCTGGGCACCTTTACGAGCAGTACTTC.

This clone appeared once. This sample includes further DNA sequences coding for the same CDR3. The chain recombines TRBV5-1 with TRBJ2-1; no definite D call. The CDR3 contains 13 residues. CDR1 SGHRS and CDR2 YFSETQ come from the germline V gene. Trimming pared 0 bases from V and 6 bases from J, leaving 7 bases between. The CDR3 reads CASSLEGTNEQFF. The CDR3 DNA sequence: TGCGCCAGCAGCTTGGAAGGAACCAATGAGCAGTTCTTC.

This clone was seen ten or more times. This chain connects TRBV2 to TRBJ2-7; the match to TRBD2 covers 7 bases. CDR1 is SNHLY and CDR2 is FYNNEI in the germline V gene. V shed 4 bases, J shed 2 bases, and the junction held 5 bases outside the gene matches. There are 14 residues in the CDR3. CDR3 nucleotides: TGTGCCAGCAGTGTTCAAGCGGGACCCTACGAGCAGTACTTC. It encodes CASSVQAGPYEQYF. The entire variable domain, with the rest obtained from reference TRBV2 and TRBJ2-7, is as follows: EPEVTQTPSHQVTQMGQEVILRCVPISNHLYFYWYRQILGQKVEFLVSFYNNEISEKSEIFDDQFSVERPDGSNFTLKIRSTKLEDSAMYFCASSVQAGPYEQYFGPGTRLTVT.